This T cell receptor (beta chain) derives from a study of human T cells and chemical hapten exposure. TCRdb reanalysed the RACE reads using MiXCR and keeps one entry per CDR3 protein. The data contain a few hundred thousand distinct CDR3 sequences, 4.5% to 5.5% of them singletons. Documented time point: pre-sensitization, week 0. Treatment denoted: therapeutic diphenylcyclopropenone sensitization with weekly scalp DPC. The study drew its donors from alopecia patients who were 18 to 70 years old and suitable for DPC. This clonotype has ten or more counts. The sequence was obtained from a woman aged 18-35 years with alopecia areata. Some clones in this sample may be carry-over from other donors' samples. The specimen was whole blood, collected in connection with sensitization to the hapten diphenylcyclopropenone (DPC).

CDR3: CASSLAGGPGTQYF. DNA of the CDR3: TGTGCCAGCAGCTTAGCGGGGGGGCCGGGTACGCAGTATTTT. The chain employs TRBV11-2 and TRBJ2-3; TRBD2 agrees at 8 bases. The CDR3 totals 14 residues. Trimming at V came to 1 base and at J to 8 bases, leaving 5 bases not matched to a gene. Germline CDR1 is SGHAT and CDR2 is FQNNGV.